The source of this TCR beta chain is a study of graft-versus-host responses after intestinal transplantation. In the study overall: Every one of the recipients received anti-thymocyte globulin induction and afterwards took tacrolimus and steroids for approximately three years. Whole-study findings and limits: Early post-transplant falls in HvG clones accompanied the peak levels of circulating GvH clones.

Sequencing was performed with immunoSEQ multiplex PCR; in TCRdb, only in-frame clones are kept and a portion is missing. This sample yields roughly 53,000 clones, of which about 90% are seen a single time; 5% to 6.5% belongs to the top ten. The germline CDR1 and CDR2 sequences are SGHNT and YYREEE (reference sequence). The CDR3 runs 14 residues. Trimming stripped 0 bases from V and 4 bases from J, with 11 bases between. To note about this clone: Its specificity is unknown.

The source material was PBMCs, sampled nearly 670 days after intestinal transplant. This clonotype originated in a human patient who received an intestinal transplant, so some T cells may come from the graft donor. This chain links TRBV5-4 with TRBJ2-7, with a weak D call TRBD2 (7 bases). CDR3 region: CASSLEGGAYEQYF. The CDR3 DNA reads as TGTGCCAGCAGCTTGGAGGGGGGGGCTTACGAGCAGTACTTC.